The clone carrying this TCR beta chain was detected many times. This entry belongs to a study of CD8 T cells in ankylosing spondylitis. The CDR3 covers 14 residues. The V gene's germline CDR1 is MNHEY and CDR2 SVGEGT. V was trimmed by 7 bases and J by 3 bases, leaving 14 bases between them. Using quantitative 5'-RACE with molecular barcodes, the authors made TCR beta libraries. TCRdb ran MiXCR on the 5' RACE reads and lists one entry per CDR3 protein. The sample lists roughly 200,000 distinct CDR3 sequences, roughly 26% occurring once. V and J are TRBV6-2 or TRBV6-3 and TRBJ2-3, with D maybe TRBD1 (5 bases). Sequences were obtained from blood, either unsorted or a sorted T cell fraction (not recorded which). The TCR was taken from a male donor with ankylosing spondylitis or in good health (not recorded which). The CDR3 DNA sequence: TGTGCCAGCAAAGGTTTCAGGGAAACAGATACGCAGTATTTT. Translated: CASKGFRETDTQYF.